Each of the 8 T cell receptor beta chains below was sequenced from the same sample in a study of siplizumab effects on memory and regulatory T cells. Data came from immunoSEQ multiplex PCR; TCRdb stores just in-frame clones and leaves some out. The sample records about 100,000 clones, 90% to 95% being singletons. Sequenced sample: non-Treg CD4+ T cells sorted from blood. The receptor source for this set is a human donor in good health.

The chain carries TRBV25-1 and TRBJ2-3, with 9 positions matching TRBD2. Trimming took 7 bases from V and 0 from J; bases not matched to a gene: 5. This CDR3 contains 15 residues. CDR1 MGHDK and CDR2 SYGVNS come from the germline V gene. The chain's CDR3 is CASISTSGSTDTQYF. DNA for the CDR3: TGTGCCAGCATCTCAACTAGCGGGAGCACAGATACGCAGTATTTT.

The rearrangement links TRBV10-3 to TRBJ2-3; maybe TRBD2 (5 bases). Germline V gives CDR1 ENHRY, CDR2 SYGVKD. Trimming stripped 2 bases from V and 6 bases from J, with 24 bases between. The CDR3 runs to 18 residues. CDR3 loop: CAISEPGGHTLIGDTQYF. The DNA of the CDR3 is TGTGCCATCAGTGAGCCGGGCGGGCACACCCTAATCGGGGATACGCAGTATTTT.

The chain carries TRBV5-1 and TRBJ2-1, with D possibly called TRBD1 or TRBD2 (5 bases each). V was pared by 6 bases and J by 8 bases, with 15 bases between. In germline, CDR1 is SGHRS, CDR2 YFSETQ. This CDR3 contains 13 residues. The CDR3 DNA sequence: TGCGCCAGCACCCCCGGGGCCGGCTATGAGCAGTTCTTC. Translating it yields CASTPGAGYEQFF.

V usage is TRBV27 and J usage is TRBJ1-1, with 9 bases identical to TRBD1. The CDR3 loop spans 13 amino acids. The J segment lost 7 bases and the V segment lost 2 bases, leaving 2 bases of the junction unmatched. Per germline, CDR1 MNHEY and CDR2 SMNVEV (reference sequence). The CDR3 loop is CASSLRQGVEAFF. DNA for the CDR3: TGTGCCAGCAGTTTACGACAGGGGGTTGAAGCTTTCTTT.

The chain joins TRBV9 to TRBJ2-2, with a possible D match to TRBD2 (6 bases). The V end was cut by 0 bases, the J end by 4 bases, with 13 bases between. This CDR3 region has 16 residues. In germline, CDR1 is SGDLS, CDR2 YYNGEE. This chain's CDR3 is CASSVGLRESTGELFF. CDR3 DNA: TGTGCCAGCAGCGTAGGATTGCGGGAAAGCACCGGGGAGCTGTTTTTT. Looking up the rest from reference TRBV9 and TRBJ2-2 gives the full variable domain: DSGVTQTPKHLITATGQRVTLRCSPRSGDLSVYWYQQSLDQGLQFLIQYYNGEERAKGNILERFSAQQFPDLHSELNLSSLELGDSALYFCASSVGLRESTGELFFGEGSRLTVL.

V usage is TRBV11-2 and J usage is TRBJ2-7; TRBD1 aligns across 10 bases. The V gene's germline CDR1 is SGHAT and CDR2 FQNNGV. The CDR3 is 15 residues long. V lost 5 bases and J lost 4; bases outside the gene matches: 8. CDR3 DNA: TGTGCCAGCAGCAAGAGCGGGGGACAGGGGTACGAGCAGTACTTC. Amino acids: CASSKSGGQGYEQYF.

In DNA form, the CDR3 reads TGTGCCAGCAGCTTACAGGGGACACCGAGATACGAGCAGTACTTC. This translates into CASSLQGTPRYEQYF. The chain is built from TRBV7-3 and TRBJ2-7; tentative D call: TRBD1 (6 bases). Trimming removed 2 bases at V and 4 bases at J, with 15 bases between. This CDR3 is built from 15 residues. Germline V lookup: CDR1 SGHTA, CDR2 FQGTGA.

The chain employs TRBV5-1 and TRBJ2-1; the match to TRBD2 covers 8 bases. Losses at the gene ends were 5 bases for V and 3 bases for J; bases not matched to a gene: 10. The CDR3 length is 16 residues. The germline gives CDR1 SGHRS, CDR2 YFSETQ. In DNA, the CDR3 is TGCGCCAGCAGGGACAGTACTAGCGGAAACTACAATGAGCAGTTCTTC. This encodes CASRDSTSGNYNEQFF.